These 20 T cell receptor beta chains came from one sample sequenced in a study of a mutant IDH1 vaccine in newly diagnosed glioma. No antigen has been identified for these receptors. The assay was immunoSEQ multiplex PCR, and TCRdb's table has in-frame clones only and misses some. This sample has tens of thousands of clones, with about 81% found just once. Specified time point: week 23, last vaccination. In the vaccine, a single dose held 300 ug of the mutant IDH1 20-mer peptide, along with topical imiquimod. The material was PBMCs, obtained from a glioma patient whose treatment included an IDH1 peptide vaccine. The receptors shown here come from a woman aged 40 to 50 with glioma. Some clones in this sample may be carry-over from other donors' samples.

This chain connects TRBV7-8 to TRBJ1-5; unclear D gene. Germline V lookup: CDR1 SGHVS, CDR2 FQNEAQ. The germline V and J ends were trimmed by 0 bases and 6 bases, with 6 bases remaining between them. This CDR3 is built from 13 residues. The CDR3 sequence is CASSLAVGQPQHF. The CDR3 bases are TGTGCCAGCAGCTTAGCAGTAGGTCAGCCCCAGCATTTT.

V is TRBV19 and J is TRBJ2-2; 8 bases fit TRBD1. Unmatched junction bases numbered 3, after V lost 5 bases and J lost 1 base. CDR3 length: 15 amino acids. From germline, CDR1 is LNHDA and CDR2 SQIVND (reference sequence). The CDR3 nucleotides read TGTGCCAGTAGTCTACAGGGGGGGAACACCGGGGAGCTGTTTTTT. Translation: CASSLQGGNTGELFF.

The chain carries TRBV5-1 and TRBJ1-3; D is ambiguous. This CDR3 spans 14 amino acids. Germline CDR1 SGHRS, CDR2 YFSETQ. Trimming cost V 4 bases and J 4 bases, with 12 bases left between them. The CDR3 sequence: CASSNKDGGNTIYF. In DNA form, the CDR3 reads TGCGCCAGCAGCAATAAGGACGGAGGAAACACCATATATTTT. Looking up the rest from reference TRBV5-1 and TRBJ1-3 gives the full variable domain: KAGVTQTPRYLIKTRGQQVTLSCSPISGHRSVSWYQQTPGQGLQFLFEYFSETQRNKGNFPGRFSGRQFSNSRSEMNVSTLELGDSALYLCASSNKDGGNTIYFGEGSWLTVV.

The chain employs TRBV5-6 and TRBJ1-2, with D perhaps matching TRBD1 (5 bases). Trimming pared 7 bases from V and 4 bases from J, leaving 17 bases between. Per the germline V gene, CDR1 is SGHDT and CDR2 is YYEEEE. The CDR3 runs 14 residues. The CDR3 reads CASEVQGSIYGYTF. CDR3 nucleotide sequence: TGTGCCAGCGAGGTTCAGGGTAGCATCTATGGCTACACCTTC.

This sequence joins TRBV27 and TRBJ1-3; D is perhaps TRBD1 (5 bases). The CDR3 runs to 15 residues. Germline CDR1 is MNHEY and CDR2 is SMNVEV (reference sequence). Trimming stripped 4 bases from V and 0 bases from J, with 10 bases between. The CDR3 region is CASSSPGTSGNTIYF. The CDR3 DNA reads TGTGCCAGCAGTTCCCCAGGGACCTCTGGAAACACCATATATTTT.

CDR3 sequence (DNA): TGTGCCAGCAGCGAAACAGGGTATCTGGGTCAGCCCCAGCATTTT. Amino acid sequence: CASSETGYLGQPQHF. The chain links TRBV9 to TRBJ1-5; possible D gene TRBD1, 6 bases. CDR1 SGDLS and CDR2 YYNGEE come from the germline V gene. The CDR3 contains 15 residues. V was clipped by 3 bases and J by 6 bases, with 16 bases between them.

This clone was detected once. The genes are TRBV11-1 and TRBJ1-6; 8 nucleotides match TRBD1. This CDR3 is 15 amino acids long. The V and J ends lost 5 bases and 9 bases, in that order; junction bases with no gene match: 9. Germline CDR1 is SGHAT and CDR2 is FQDESV (reference sequence). CDR3 bases: TGTGCCAGCAGCCAGGGACAGGCTTATCCTTCACCCCTCCACTTT. The encoded protein is CASSQGQAYPSPLHF.

The table lists this clone with a few counts. The V gene is TRBV14, the J gene TRBJ1-4; TRBD1 is a possible D gene (6 bases). This CDR3 has 15 residues. Germline lookup yields CDR1 SGHDN and CDR2 FVKESK. V dropped 0 bases and J dropped 8 bases, with 13 bases sitting between them. CDR3 protein: CASSQDLARGEKLFF. DNA of the CDR3: TGTGCCAGCAGCCAAGATTTGGCAAGGGGGGAAAAACTGTTTTTT.

CDR3 loop: CASSEGGGRSYEQYF. The CDR3, as DNA: TGCGCCAGCAGTGAGGGAGGCGGCCGTTCCTACGAGCAGTACTTC. The J gene is TRBJ2-7, the V gene TRBV10-1, with a possible D match to TRBD2 (5 bases). CDR3 length: 15 residues. Between the trimmed V and J ends, which lost 2 bases and 1 base, there was a span of 12 bases. The V gene's germline CDR1 is WNHNN and CDR2 SYGVQD (reference sequence).

This clone appeared a few times. CDR3: CASSYSKRFGTEAFF. The DNA for the CDR3 is TGTGCCAGCAGTTACTCGAAAAGGTTTGGCACTGAAGCTTTCTTT. The chain has TRBV6-5 and TRBJ1-1; D not resolved. The CDR3 consists of 15 residues. The germline V gene encodes CDR1 MNHEY and CDR2 SVGAGI. Trimming took off 0 bases at V and 4 bases at J, with 12 bases between the two ends.

The V and J genes are TRBV5-1 and TRBJ1-2; D gene uncertain. The length of the CDR3 is 13 residues. Trimming stripped 1 base from V and 2 bases from J, with 6 bases between. CDR1 is SGHRS and CDR2 is YFSETQ in the germline V gene. CDR3 coding DNA: TGCGCCAGCAGCTTGAACACCAACTATGGCTACACCTTC. Protein product: CASSLNTNYGYTF.

CDR3 sequence (DNA): TGTGCCAGCAGCGGCTTTGGGGGGGGCTCGAACCCCGCAGATACGCAGTATTTT. Its translation: CASSGFGGGSNPADTQYF. The rearrangement uses TRBV9 and TRBJ2-3; possibly TRBD2 for D (7 bases). The germline V gene has CDR1 SGDLS and CDR2 YYNGEE. The CDR3 is 18 amino acids. Trimming stripped 3 bases from V and 4 bases from J, with 24 bases between. The complete variable domain, with remaining parts taken from reference TRBV9 and TRBJ2-3, reads DSGVTQTPKHLITATGQRVTLRCSPRSGDLSVYWYQQSLDQGLQFLIQYYNGEERAKGNILERFSAQQFPDLHSELNLSSLELGDSALYFCASSGFGGGSNPADTQYFGPGTRLTVL.

The chain is built from TRBV27 and TRBJ1-6; 10 bases match TRBD1. Losses at the gene ends were 5 bases for V and 8 bases for J; bases not matched to a gene: 21. The CDR3 sequence is 20 residues long. Germline CDR1 MNHEY, CDR2 SMNVEV (reference sequence). In nucleotides, the CDR3 is TGTGCCAGCAGTCTGTCCCGCCGGGACAGGGGAGGAGGTTTGGATTCACCCCTCCACTTT. It translates to CASSLSRRDRGGGLDSPLHF.

Only one count was recorded for this clone. The chain is built from TRBV7-9 and TRBJ1-1; D ambiguous. The CDR3 has 15 amino acids. Trimming pared 1 base from V and 3 bases from J, leaving 12 bases between. Germline V gives CDR1 SEHNR, CDR2 FQNEAQ (reference sequence). CDR3 nucleotides: TGTGCCAGCAGCTTAGACGGGGTGAGGGACACTGAAGCTTTCTTT. It encodes CASSLDGVRDTEAFF.

This clone turned up a few times. For the CDR3, the DNA is TGTGCCAGCAGCCAAGAGCTAGCGGGGGCCTACGAGCAGTACTTC. This gives the protein CASSQELAGAYEQYF. The chain has TRBV4-2 and TRBJ2-7; 10 bases agree with TRBD2. Germline V gene sequence: CDR1 LGHNA, CDR2 YNFKEQ. The V gene end was trimmed by 0 bases and the J gene end by 2 bases; junction bases not matched to a gene: 1. This CDR3 has 15 residues.

This chain joins TRBV10-2 and TRBJ1-1, with unresolved D. The CDR3 is 13 residues long. The V end lost 5 bases, the J end lost 1 base, and 8 bases lay between the germline ends. Germline CDR1 is WSHSY and CDR2 is SAAADI. CDR3 nucleotides: TGCGCCAGCAGTTTGGGCGGGAACACTGAAGCTTTCTTT. Its protein is CASSLGGNTEAFF.

This clone was counted between two and nine times. The rearrangement joins TRBV5-1 to TRBJ2-2; either TRBD1 or TRBD2 may fit D (5 bases each). Germline lookup yields CDR1 SGHRS and CDR2 YFSETQ. Trimming cost V 3 bases and J 6 bases, with 15 bases left between them. The CDR3 length is 15 residues. For the CDR3, the DNA is TGCGCCAGCAGCTATGAGGTTGTGGGGGCCGGGGAGCTGTTTTTT. It codes for CASSYEVVGAGELFF.

The J gene is TRBJ2-5, the V gene TRBV9; D assignment may be TRBD1 or TRBD2 (5 bases each). CDR1 is SGDLS, CDR2 YYNGEE, per germline. The V and J ends lost 4 bases and 4 bases respectively, with 20 bases between them. This CDR3 comprises 16 residues. The CDR3 nucleotides read TGTGCCAGCAGCTCATCCGGGACCCCTTCGCGAGAGACCCAGTACTTC. Protein product: CASSSSGTPSRETQYF.

This clone has just a few counts. The rearrangement links TRBV27 to TRBJ2-1; TRBD2 agrees at 7 bases. The CDR3 loop spans 14 amino acids. Germline lookup yields CDR1 MNHEY and CDR2 SMNVEV (reference sequence). J gave up 0 bases and V 4 bases, and 0 bases lay outside the gene matches. CDR3 sequence reads: CASSSSGSYNEQFF. In DNA, the CDR3 is TGTGCCAGCAGTTCTAGCGGCTCCTACAATGAGCAGTTCTTC.

The J gene is TRBJ2-2, the V gene TRBV5-1; D gene uncertain. Trimming removed 1 base from V and 0 bases from J, with 4 bases in between. The V gene's germline CDR1 is SGHRS and CDR2 YFSETQ. CDR3 length equals 14 residues. CDR3 loop: CASSLTANTGELFF. The DNA for the CDR3 is TGCGCCAGCAGCTTGACGGCGAACACCGGGGAGCTGTTTTTT.